The clone carrying this TCR beta chain was counted many times. What it recognizes is unknown. Specified time point: newly diagnosed GD, antithyroid drugs for less than 3 months. RNA extracted from PBMCs served as the sequencing template. The CDR3 has 14 residues. V was cut by 6 bases and J by 0 bases, with 12 bases left in between. Germline V gene data show CDR1 as KGHSH and CDR2 as LQKENI. Building of the TCR beta libraries involved iRepertoire HTBI primers and Arm-PCR of CDR3 regions. TCRdb redid the calling of the multiplex PCR reads with MiXCR, one entry per CDR3 protein. The profile shows over 350,000 distinct CDR3 sequences, 15% of them singletons. These data are taken from a study of regulatory T cells in long-lasting Graves disease. For the study at large: Graves' patients, newly diagnosed, had taken antithyroid drugs under 3 months.

Whole-study results and caveats: Persistent patients had more shared public clonotypes (roughly 2,700) than new patients (966).

These sequences were also reported in another study, on T cells in Graves' hyperthyroidism and ophthalmopathy. Per that study: An initial round of RT-PCR targeting the TCR CDR3 relied on the HTBI primer set.

The specimen comprised peripheral blood mononuclear cells (PBMCs), sampled at new diagnosis, from a patient treated with antithyroid drugs. The chain carries TRBV18 and TRBJ2-7, with TRBD2 as a possible D gene (5 bases). The clonotype originates from a middle-aged woman with Graves disease. Here the CDR3 DNA reads TGTGCCAGCTCCCCAGCGGCGGGCTCCTACGAGCAGTACTTC. The encoded protein is CASSPAAGSYEQYF.